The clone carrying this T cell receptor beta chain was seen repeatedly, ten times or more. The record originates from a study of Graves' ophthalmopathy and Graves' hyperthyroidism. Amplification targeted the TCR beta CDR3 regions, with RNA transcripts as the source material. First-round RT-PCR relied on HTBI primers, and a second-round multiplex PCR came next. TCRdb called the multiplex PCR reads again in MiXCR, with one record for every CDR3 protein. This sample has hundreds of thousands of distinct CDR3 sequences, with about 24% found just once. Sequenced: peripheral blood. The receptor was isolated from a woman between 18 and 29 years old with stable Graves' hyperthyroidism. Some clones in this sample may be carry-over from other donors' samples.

The CDR3 DNA follows: TGTGCCAGCAATGGACAGATTAACACTGAAGCTTTCTTT. It is translated as CASNGQINTEAFF. The chain couples TRBV12-3 or TRBV12-4 to TRBJ1-1, with D perhaps matching TRBD1 (6 bases). There are 13 residues in the CDR3. With 7 bases removed from V and 2 bases from J, the gap between germline ends came to 11 bases.